This TCR beta chain originates from a study of glioma-infiltrating T cells. Findings and limits, study-wide: Tissue and blood shared very few CDR3 sequences. Gliomas, especially low-grade, showed above-expected tissue-blood divergence; non-neoplastic patients showed below.

TCR alpha and beta CDR3 regions were amplified from RNA using iRepertoire nested multiplex PCR. For one-step reverse transcription and amplification, 100-400 ng of tissue mRNA or PBMC total RNA was used. Each CDR3 protein gets one entry after TCRdb re-called the multiplex PCR reads with MiXCR. The table includes approximately 93,000 distinct CDR3 sequences, roughly 37% detected once. Concerning this clonotype itself: Antigen unknown.

Trimming shortened V by 5 bases and J by 3 bases, and 14 bases separated the two germline ends. The CDR3 extends over 15 amino acids. Looked up from germline, CDR1 is SEHNR and CDR2 is FQNEAQ (reference sequence). This receptor was obtained from a human donor with low-grade glioma or glioblastoma, undergoing nonglioma brain surgery, or in good health (not recorded which). J is TRBJ2-1 and V is TRBV7-9, with a weak D call TRBD2 (6 bases). Sequenced input: glioma tissue, nonneoplastic brain tissue, or PBMCs (not recorded which). The CDR3 bases are TGTGCCAGCAGCGTCGGGGGAGTCTACTACAATGAGCAGTTCTTC. Residues: CASSVGGVYYNEQFF. The full variable domain, rest sourced from reference TRBV7-9 and TRBJ2-1, is DTGVSQNPRHKITKRGQNVTFRCDPISEHNRLYWYRQTLGQGPEFLTYFQNEAQLEKSRLLSDRFSAERPKGSFSTLEIQRTEQGDSAMYLCASSVGGVYYNEQFFGPGTRLTVL.